Below are 21 T cell receptor beta chains sequenced from a single sample in a study of cytomegalovirus exposure and HLA in healthy donors. It was with 60 Vbeta and 13 Jbeta primers that the PCR ran. TCRdb's table, derived via immunoSEQ multiplex PCR, lists solely in-frame clones and lacks some. Here the sample spans approximately 180,000 clones, over 60% being singletons. Material for sequencing was PBMCs. Receptor source: a woman aged 40-49 years in good health and CMV-seronegative.

The sample holds one count of this clone. In DNA, the CDR3 is TGTGCCAGCAGCTTATTTGGACAGGGGGGCAACAATGAGCAGTTCTTC. As protein: CASSLFGQGGNNEQFF. The rearrangement joins TRBV7-9 to TRBJ2-1; TRBD1 aligns across 10 bases. Trimming took 2 bases from V and 5 from J; bases not matched to a gene: 6. The germline V gene encodes CDR1 SEHNR and CDR2 FQNEAQ (reference sequence). The CDR3 runs to 16 residues.

The rearrangement uses TRBV21-1 and TRBJ2-7; TRBD1 is the table's D call and was not checked against the DNA. TRBV21-1 is given as a pseudogene. This CDR3 region has 17 residues. The CDR3 loop is CASSKKYPLRDTYEQYF. In nucleotides, the CDR3 is TGTGCCAGCAGCAAAAAATATCCTCTCCGGGACACATACGAGCAGTACTTC.

This chain connects TRBV9 to TRBJ2-7; a possible D gene is TRBD2 (8 bases). The V gene lost 3 bases and the J gene lost 6 bases, with 19 bases spanning the gap. Germline V gives CDR1 SGDLS, CDR2 YYNGEE. CDR3 size: 15 residues. The CDR3 region is CASSEAGAGGGEQYF. DNA for the CDR3: TGTGCCAGCAGCGAAGCGGGGGCAGGGGGGGGCGAGCAGTACTTC.

The gene calls are TRBV7-2 and TRBJ2-6, with TRBD2 matching over 11 bases. The CDR3 covers 17 residues. Per germline, CDR1 SGHTA and CDR2 FQGNSA. After removal of 3 bases from V and 2 bases from J, the junction contained 3 bases not matched to a gene. The CDR3 nucleotides read TGTGCCAGCAGCTTTCAACTAGCGGGAGCTGGGGCCAACGTCCTGACTTTC. Translation: CASSFQLAGAGANVLTF.

The chain couples TRBV5-6 to TRBJ1-3; a possible D gene is TRBD1 (6 bases). V lost 4 bases to trimming and J lost 2 bases, with 10 bases between them. There are 14 residues in the CDR3. In germline, CDR1 is SGHDT, CDR2 YYEEEE. The CDR3 bases are TGTGCCAGCAGCAAACAGGGCACTGGAAACACCATATATTTT. Its translation is CASSKQGTGNTIYF.

This chain links TRBV11-3 with TRBJ2-1; D possibly corresponds to TRBD2 (5 bases). Germline-derived CDR1 and CDR2 are SGHNT and YENEEA. V shed 2 bases and J shed 6 bases, with 11 bases lying between them. The CDR3 is 14 amino acids. The CDR3 region has the DNA TGTGCCAGCAGCTTATATAAGGAGGCCAATGAGCAGTTCTTC. Protein: CASSLYKEANEQFF.

This clone was seen only a few times. The rearrangement links TRBV7-9 to TRBJ2-4; D possibly corresponds to TRBD1 (5 bases). V was clipped by 1 base and J by 6 bases, with 10 bases between them. From germline, CDR1 is SEHNR and CDR2 FQNEAQ (reference sequence). This CDR3 contains 14 residues. The CDR3 reads CASSLVGEGNIQYF. In nucleotides, the CDR3 is TGTGCCAGCAGCTTAGTAGGGGAAGGAAACATTCAGTACTTC. Using reference TRBV7-9 and TRBJ2-4 for the parts outside the CDR3, the full variable domain is DTGVSQNPRHKITKRGQNVTFRCDPISEHNRLYWYRQTLGQGPEFLTYFQNEAQLEKSRLLSDRFSAERPKGSFSTLEIQRTEQGDSAMYLCASSLVGEGNIQYFGAGTRLSVL.

The chain carries TRBV2 and TRBJ2-3; 10 nucleotides match TRBD1. CDR1 and CDR2 (germline): SNHLY, FYNNEI. The CDR3 is made up of 15 amino acids. J lost 2 bases, V lost 6 bases, and 5 bases had no gene match. CDR3 sequence reads: CASSGQGGNTDTQYF. The CDR3, as DNA: TGTGCCAGCAGCGGACAGGGGGGGAACACAGATACGCAGTATTTT.

The CDR3 reads CASSERGTGGYEQYV. The CDR3 nucleotides read TGTGCCAGTAGTGAAAGGGGAACGGGCGGATACGAGCAGTACGTC. The chain carries TRBV19 and TRBJ2-7; tentatively, D is TRBD1 (5 bases). CDR1 and CDR2 from the germline V gene are LNHDA and SQIVND (reference sequence). The CDR3 extends over 15 amino acids. Trimming stripped 5 bases from V and 4 bases from J, with 18 bases between.

The chain links TRBV19 to TRBJ2-5, with D perhaps matching TRBD2 (6 bases). The CDR3 has 14 amino acids. V lost 6 bases and J lost 4, with 15 bases in between. Germline V CDR1 and CDR2: LNHDA, SQIVND (reference sequence). The CDR3 coding sequence is TGTGCCAGTAGCGCAATGAGGGGAGGAGAGACCCAGTACTTC. Amino acid sequence: CASSAMRGGETQYF. Looking up the rest from reference TRBV19 and TRBJ2-5 gives the full variable domain: DGGITQSPKYLFRKEGQNVTLSCEQNLNHDAMYWYRQDPGQGLRLIYYSQIVNDFQKGDIAEGYSVSREKKESFPLTVTSAQKNPTAFYLCASSAMRGGETQYFGPGTRLLVL.

This chain uses TRBV19 with TRBJ2-7, with TRBD1 matching 10 bases. The junction had 10 bases not matched to a gene; V was cut back by 5 bases and J by 3 bases. Per germline, CDR1 LNHDA and CDR2 SQIVND (reference sequence). There are 16 residues in the CDR3. This CDR3 reads CASSATGTGEVYEQYF. CDR3 DNA sequence: TGTGCCAGTAGTGCCACCGGGACAGGGGAAGTCTACGAGCAGTACTTC.

The chain joins TRBV6-1 to TRBJ1-5, with 9 nucleotides matching TRBD1. Unmatched junction bases numbered 2, after V lost 3 bases and J lost 8 bases. CDR3 length: 13 residues. CDR1 is MNHNS, CDR2 SASEGT, per germline. CDR3 sequence reads: CASSERDREPQHF. The CDR3 nucleotides read TGTGCCAGCAGTGAGCGGGACAGGGAGCCCCAGCATTTT.

V and J are TRBV27 and TRBJ1-1; D possibly corresponds to TRBD1 (5 bases). Germline-derived CDR1 and CDR2 are MNHEY and SMNVEV (reference sequence). V was clipped by 3 bases and J by 2 bases, with 16 bases between them. The CDR3 is made up of 16 amino acids. CDR3 nucleotide sequence: TGTGCCAGCAGTTTCTCCGCCGGGGGTTTAAACACTGAAGCTTTCTTT. Protein sequence: CASSFSAGGLNTEAFF.

The chain is built from TRBV7-9 and TRBJ2-1; 7 positions match TRBD1. Trimming removed 1 base from V and 5 bases from J; junction bases left unmatched: 5. CDR1 is SEHNR, CDR2 FQNEAQ, per germline (reference sequence). This CDR3 is 15 amino acids long. In nucleotides, the CDR3 is TGTGCCAGCAGCTTAGGGGACAGAATCGACAATGAGCAGTTCTTC. Amino acid sequence: CASSLGDRIDNEQFF. The full variable domain, with the rest looked up from reference TRBV7-9 and TRBJ2-1, is DTGVSQNPRHKITKRGQNVTFRCDPISEHNRLYWYRQTLGQGPEFLTYFQNEAQLEKSRLLSDRFSAERPKGSFSTLEIQRTEQGDSAMYLCASSLGDRIDNEQFFGPGTRLTVL.

J is TRBJ1-1 and V is TRBV5-6; D is perhaps TRBD1 (6 bases). The germline gives CDR1 SGHDT, CDR2 YYEEEE. The germline V and J ends were trimmed by 0 bases and 6 bases, with 18 bases remaining between them. This CDR3 contains 16 residues. The CDR3 here is CASSLVWQGLSSEAFF. CDR3 nucleotide sequence: TGTGCCAGCAGCTTGGTATGGCAGGGGCTTAGCTCTGAAGCTTTCTTT.

There are a few counts of this clone. The rearrangement uses TRBV27 and TRBJ1-2; D not resolved. With 0 bases removed from V and 1 base from J, the gap between germline ends came to 12 bases. The CDR3 is made up of 16 amino acids. Germline V lookup: CDR1 MNHEY, CDR2 SMNVEV (reference sequence). The CDR3 here is CASSLSAGQLNYGYTF. CDR3 bases: TGTGCCAGCAGTTTATCGGCGGGCCAACTTAACTATGGCTACACCTTC.

V is TRBV9 and J is TRBJ1-3; D remains ambiguous. The V end was cut by 0 bases, the J end by 0 bases, with 10 bases between. This CDR3 is 16 amino acids long. Germline assignment: CDR1 SGDLS and CDR2 YYNGEE. Written as DNA, the CDR3 is TGTGCCAGCAGCGTAGGAAACAGCCACTCTGGAAACACCATATATTTT. It is translated as CASSVGNSHSGNTIYF.

V gene TRBV5-4 combines with J gene TRBJ2-4; 8 bases align to TRBD1. CDR1 and CDR2 from the germline V gene are SGHNT and YYREEE (reference sequence). Unmatched junction bases numbered 7, after V lost 4 bases and J lost 1 base. This CDR3 spans 16 amino acids. In DNA, the CDR3 is TGTGCCAGCAGCACCCAGGGGGACAGGGCCAAAAACATTCAGTACTTC. The encoded protein is CASSTQGDRAKNIQYF.

This clone was recorded once. The CDR3 sequence: CASSPLRGIGGYTF. Written as DNA, the CDR3 is TGTGCCAGCAGCCCACTGCGGGGTATCGGTGGCTACACCTTC. The V call is TRBV13, the J call TRBJ1-2; no clear D. Trimming shortened V by 5 bases and J by 7 bases, and 17 bases separated the two germline ends. Germline values: CDR1 PRHDT, CDR2 FYEKMQ (reference sequence). This CDR3 has 14 residues. The full variable domain, with the rest looked up from reference TRBV13 and TRBJ1-2, is AAGVIQSPRHLIKEKRETATLKCYPIPRHDTVYWYQQGPGQDPQFLISFYEKMQSDKGSIPDRFSAQQFSDYHSELNMSSLELGDSALYFCASSPLRGIGGYTFGSGTRLTVV.

The V call is TRBV5-1, the J call TRBJ2-1; 8 bases are a match to TRBD2. Germline values: CDR1 SGHRS, CDR2 YFSETQ. The CDR3 has 17 residues. J lost 9 bases, V lost 0 bases, and 14 bases had no gene match. The chain's CDR3 is CASSLATSGGVSGEQFF. The CDR3 DNA reads as TGCGCCAGCAGCTTGGCCACTAGCGGAGGGGTATCGGGTGAGCAGTTCTTC.

This clone was found a few times. Written as DNA, the CDR3 is TGTGCCAGCAGCGCCGGGACAGGGGGCGATGGCTACACCTTC. This translates into CASSAGTGGDGYTF. The chain carries TRBV7-3 and TRBJ1-2; 12 bases are shared with TRBD1. The V and J ends lost 5 bases and 6 bases, in that order; junction bases with no gene match: 4. The CDR3 is 14 amino acids. Germline assignment: CDR1 SGHTA and CDR2 FQGTGA.